The rows below give T cell receptor beta chains drawn from one sample of a study of Ad26.COV2.S vaccination and SARS-CoV-2 variants. The assay was immunoSEQ multiplex PCR, and TCRdb's table has in-frame clones only and misses some. Here the sample spans fewer than 600,000 clones, roughly 87% being singletons. The sample consisted of peripheral blood, taken in a trial of Ad26.COV2.S vaccine versus placebo. Source of these receptors: a person aged 18-60 years who received the Ad26.COV2.S COVID-19 vaccine or a placebo. The CDR3 runs from the conserved cysteine through the conserved F or W. A D gene is named only where the DNA matches it firmly. Not all rows give a size; the values are once, few, many and, for expanded clones, a class.

abundance: .
v_gene: TRBV6-1
d_gene: .
j_gene: TRBJ2-1
CDR3nt: TGTGCCAGCAGTGAATGGAGGGCACTGATGAACAATGAGCAGTTCTTC
CDR3aa: CASSEWRALMNNEQFF

abundance: .
v_gene: TRBV18
d_gene: TRBD1
j_gene: TRBJ2-7
CDR3nt: TGTGCCAGCTCACCAAGGGGGCAGGGACCCGAGCAGTACTTC
CDR3aa: CASSPRGQGPEQYF

abundance: .
v_gene: TRBV19
d_gene: .
j_gene: TRBJ2-4
CDR3nt: TGTGCCAGTAGTAGTGAAACTCTGGTCAAAAACATTCAGTACTTC
CDR3aa: CASSSETLVKNIQYF

abundance: .
v_gene: TRBV5-6
d_gene: .
j_gene: TRBJ1-1
CDR3nt: TGTGCCAGCAGCTTCCCTAGCCATTACACTGAAGCTTTCTTT
CDR3aa: CASSFPSHYTEAFF

abundance: .
v_gene: TRBV25-1
d_gene: .
j_gene: TRBJ2-7
CDR3nt: TGTGCCAGCAGTGAATCAGCGAGGGCCTCGCCCTACGAGCAGTACTTC
CDR3aa: CASSESARASPYEQYF

abundance: .
v_gene: TRBV14
d_gene: .
j_gene: TRBJ1-5
CDR3nt: TGTGCCAGCAGCCGCCTAGACTATAGCAATCAGCCCCAGCATTTT
CDR3aa: CASSRLDYSNQPQHF

abundance: .
v_gene: TRBV19
d_gene: TRBD1
j_gene: TRBJ2-6
CDR3nt: TGTGCCAGTCGGACAGGGGTTGCTGGGGCCAACGTCCTGACTTTC
CDR3aa: CASRTGVAGANVLTF

abundance: .
v_gene: TRBV29-1
d_gene: .
j_gene: TRBJ1-4
CDR3nt: TGCAGGGGCTCGAGGCGCTGTGGTGAAAAACTGTTTTTT
CDR3aa: CRGSRRCGEKLFF

abundance: .
v_gene: TRBV9
d_gene: TRBD1
j_gene: TRBJ1-5
CDR3nt: TGTGCCAGCACCAAGGGGGACAGACTAATCAATCAGCCCCAGCATTTT
CDR3aa: CASTKGDRLINQPQHF

abundance: .
v_gene: TRBV4-3
d_gene: TRBD1
j_gene: TRBJ1-3
CDR3nt: TGCGCCAGCAGCCAAGGGCAGGGGGCAAACACCATATATTTT
CDR3aa: CASSQGQGANTIYF

abundance: .
v_gene: TRBV7-9
d_gene: .
j_gene: TRBJ1-1
CDR3nt: TGTGCCAGCAGCGCCGATATGAACACTGAAGCTTTCTTT
CDR3aa: CASSADMNTEAFF

abundance: .
v_gene: TRBV6-2/TRBV6-3
d_gene: .
j_gene: TRBJ1-1
CDR3nt: TGTGCCAGCAGCGGCTCACGGACAACGAACACTGAAGCTTTCTTT
CDR3aa: CASSGSRTTNTEAFF

abundance: .
v_gene: TRBV5-1
d_gene: .
j_gene: TRBJ1-1
CDR3nt: TGCGCCAGCAGCTCACAGGGTAACGAGAACACTGAAGCTTTCTTT
CDR3aa: CASSSQGNENTEAFF

abundance: once
v_gene: TRBV5-8
d_gene: .
j_gene: TRBJ1-5
CDR3nt: TGTGCCAGCAGCTTGGGGAATATGCATTCCCAGCCCCAGCATTTT
CDR3aa: CASSLGNMHSQPQHF

abundance: .
v_gene: TRBV4-1
d_gene: TRBD2
j_gene: TRBJ2-7
CDR3nt: TGCGCCAGCAGCCAAGATTCAGCGAGGACTAGCGGCCTCCGAGAGCAGTACTTC
CDR3aa: CASSQDSARTSGLREQYF

abundance: few
v_gene: TRBV5-4
d_gene: .
j_gene: TRBJ2-7
CDR3nt: TGTGCCAGCAGCTTGACCCCCGGGACAAGGAGTTCCCCCGAGCAGTACTTC
CDR3aa: CASSLTPGTRSSPEQYF

abundance: .
v_gene: TRBV27
d_gene: .
j_gene: TRBJ2-7
CDR3nt: TGTGCCAGCAGTTTATCCTGGCCGACCTACGAGCAGTACTTC
CDR3aa: CASSLSWPTYEQYF

abundance: few
v_gene: TRBV11-2
d_gene: .
j_gene: TRBJ1-1
CDR3nt: TGTGCCAGCAGCCGAGGGAGATCCACTGAAGCTTTCTTT
CDR3aa: CASSRGRSTEAFF

abundance: .
v_gene: TRBV19
d_gene: TRBD2
j_gene: TRBJ2-5
CDR3nt: TGTGCCAGTAGTATCTCTAGCGGGGGGGCTACCGGGAAGGCCCAGTACTTC
CDR3aa: CASSISSGGATGKAQYF

abundance: .
v_gene: TRBV20-1
d_gene: TRBD2
j_gene: TRBJ2-2
CDR3nt: TGCAGTGCTAGTATGGCGGGAGTGGCCACCGGGGAGCTGTTTTTT
CDR3aa: CSASMAGVATGELFF

abundance: few
v_gene: TRBV5-1
d_gene: TRBD1
j_gene: TRBJ2-2
CDR3nt: TGCGCCAGCAGTGAGATACAGGGGGCCTTTTCCACCGGGGAGCTGTTTTTT
CDR3aa: CASSEIQGAFSTGELFF

abundance: .
v_gene: TRBV24-1
d_gene: .
j_gene: TRBJ1-5
CDR3nt: TGTGCCACCAGTGTAGGGGGGAATCAGCCCCAGCATTTT
CDR3aa: CATSVGGNQPQHF

abundance: once
v_gene: TRBV4-2
d_gene: TRBD2
j_gene: TRBJ2-6
CDR3nt: TGTGCCAGCAGCCAAGGAGCGGGGGTTGGGGCCAACGTCCTGACTTTC
CDR3aa: CASSQGAGVGANVLTF

abundance: .
v_gene: TRBV18
d_gene: TRBD1
j_gene: TRBJ1-2
CDR3nt: TGTGCCAGCTCACCCCCTGGGACAGATGCCTATGGCTACACCTTC
CDR3aa: CASSPPGTDAYGYTF

abundance: few
v_gene: TRBV4-1
d_gene: .
j_gene: TRBJ1-2
CDR3nt: TGCGCCAGCAGCCATGCACAGAACTATGGCTACACCTTC
CDR3aa: CASSHAQNYGYTF

abundance: .
v_gene: TRBV30
d_gene: TRBD2
j_gene: TRBJ2-5
CDR3nt: TGTGCCTGGGAGGCTAGCGGGAGAGAGACCCAGTACTTC
CDR3aa: CAWEASGRETQYF

abundance: few
v_gene: TRBV2
d_gene: .
j_gene: TRBJ1-2
CDR3nt: TGTGCCAGCAGTACTATGGGACAAGGAGGTGGCTACACCTTC
CDR3aa: CASSTMGQGGGYTF

abundance: .
v_gene: TRBV20-1
d_gene: .
j_gene: TRBJ1-2
CDR3nt: TGCAGTGCTAGAAAGGACGGTGGCTACACCTTC
CDR3aa: CSARKDGGYTF

abundance: .
v_gene: TRBV5-1
d_gene: TRBD2
j_gene: TRBJ2-7
CDR3nt: TGCGCCAGCAGCTTGGTCCCTAGCGGAGGAGGGAACTACGAGCAGTACTTC
CDR3aa: CASSLVPSGGGNYEQYF

abundance: .
v_gene: TRBV5-8
d_gene: .
j_gene: TRBJ2-3
CDR3nt: TGTGCCAGCAGCTTGGGTATCAGGCCTAGCACAGATACGCAGTATTTT
CDR3aa: CASSLGIRPSTDTQYF

abundance: .
v_gene: TRBV18
d_gene: .
j_gene: TRBJ1-5
CDR3nt: TGTGCCAGCTCACCTCGGGGGGGAGTATATAGCAATCAGCCCCAGCATTTT
CDR3aa: CASSPRGGVYSNQPQHF

abundance: .
v_gene: TRBV5-1
d_gene: TRBD1
j_gene: TRBJ2-7
CDR3nt: TGCGCCAGCTGGAACCGGGACAGGGGGCTTGGGGAGCAGTACTTC
CDR3aa: CASWNRDRGLGEQYF

abundance: .
v_gene: TRBV30
d_gene: .
j_gene: TRBJ1-4
CDR3nt: TGTGCCTGGAGTCACCGGGGGGGAAAACTGTTTTTT
CDR3aa: CAWSHRGGKLFF

abundance: .
v_gene: TRBV29-1
d_gene: .
j_gene: TRBJ2-2
CDR3nt: TGCAGCGTTGAGCGGCGCACCGGGGAGCTGTTTTTT
CDR3aa: CSVERRTGELFF

abundance: .
v_gene: TRBV4-3
d_gene: .
j_gene: TRBJ1-4
CDR3nt: TGCGCCAGCAGCCAAGTTTTTGGGGAGGCTAATGAAAAACTGTTTTTT
CDR3aa: CASSQVFGEANEKLFF

abundance: .
v_gene: TRBV30
d_gene: TRBD1
j_gene: TRBJ1-1
CDR3nt: TGTGCCTGGAGAAGGGGGACAGTCAAGAACACTGAAGCTTTCTTT
CDR3aa: CAWRRGTVKNTEAFF

abundance: .
v_gene: TRBV19
d_gene: .
j_gene: TRBJ1-5
CDR3nt: TGTGCCAGTAGCCCGGAAGGGACCTCTGGGGATCAGCCCCAGCATTTT
CDR3aa: CASSPEGTSGDQPQHF

abundance: .
v_gene: TRBV19
d_gene: .
j_gene: TRBJ2-3
CDR3nt: TGTGCCAGTAGTATAGCGGGTTTCGGCACAGATACGCAGTATTTT
CDR3aa: CASSIAGFGTDTQYF

abundance: once
v_gene: TRBV7-9
d_gene: TRBD2
j_gene: TRBJ2-7
CDR3nt: TGTGCCAGCAGCCCTAACTCGCCCGGAGTGGGGGGGGAGCAGTACTTC
CDR3aa: CASSPNSPGVGGEQYF